The rows below give T cell receptor beta chains drawn from one sample of a study of post-analysis software for immune sequencing data. Via MiXCR, TCRdb re-called the PCR reads, giving one row per CDR3 protein. The data show hundreds of thousands of distinct CDR3 sequences, approximately 60% seen once. Material for sequencing was blood. These receptors all stem from a girl aged 2 to 10 with multiple sclerosis. CDR3s include the opening cysteine and the closing phenylalanine or tryptophan. The D gene is left open where the match is weak. Clone size is shown for a subset of rows, as once, few, many or a class of expanded clone.

length: 17
J: TRBJ2-5
V: TRBV7-7
D: TRBD1
size: .
CDR3: CASSPLPGTGAGETQYF
DNA: TGTGCTAGCAGCCCCCTTCCCGGGACAGGGGCCGGGGAGACCCAGTACTTC

length: 13
J: TRBJ2-7
V: TRBV29-1
D: .
size: .
CDR3: CNLAPRTTYEQYF
DNA: TGCAACCTCGCACCTAGGACTACCTACGAGCAGTACTTC

length: 16
J: TRBJ2-3
V: TRBV10-2
D: .
size: .
CDR3: CASSDRGGASTDTQYF
DNA: TGCGCCAGCAGTGATAGGGGGGGGGCCTCCACAGATACGCAGTATTTT

length: 13
J: TRBJ1-2
V: TRBV28
D: TRBD1
size: .
CDR3: CASTGQGGYGYTF
DNA: TGTGCCAGCACAGGACAGGGGGGCTATGGCTACACCTTC

length: 15
J: TRBJ2-3
V: TRBV4-3
D: .
size: .
CDR3: CASSQNPGAADTQYF
DNA: TGCGCCAGCAGCCAAAACCCTGGCGCCGCAGATACGCAGTATTTT

length: 13
J: TRBJ1-1
V: TRBV29-1
D: .
size: .
CDR3: CSVSKTGNTEAFF
DNA: TGCAGCGTCTCGAAGACAGGTAACACTGAAGCTTTCTTT

length: 12
J: TRBJ2-2
V: TRBV19
D: TRBD2
size: once
CDR3: CASSRGGRERFF
DNA: TGTGCCAGTTCCCGGGGCGGGAGAGAGCGGTTTTTT

length: 17
J: TRBJ2-1
V: TRBV6-1
D: TRBD2
size: once
CDR3: CASRNPNRLAGPNEQFF
DNA: TGTGCCAGCAGAAACCCTAATCGACTAGCGGGGCCCAATGAGCAGTTCTTC

length: 15
J: TRBJ1-1
V: TRBV5-5
D: .
size: .
CDR3: CASSTKDRLNTEAFF
DNA: TGTGCCAGCAGCACAAAGGACAGACTGAACACTGAAGCTTTCTTT

length: 14
J: TRBJ2-4
V: TRBV20-1
D: .
size: .
CDR3: CSARDRIGKNIQYF
DNA: TGCAGTGCTAGAGATCGGATAGGGAAAAACATTCAGTACTTC

length: 13
J: TRBJ1-2
V: TRBV29-1
D: .
size: .
CDR3: CSVVPQEHYGYTF
DNA: TGCAGCGTTGTCCCACAGGAACACTATGGCTACACCTTC